A single sample is the source of the 10 T cell receptor beta chains below, sequenced in a study of neurological immune-mediated disorders (dated by TCRdb to the late 2010s). Receptor libraries were prepared by 5' RACE. TCRdb shows the sequencer as Illumina HiSeq 2500. TCRdb redid the processing of the public reads, applying fastp at Q25 and MiXCR, and retained in-frame beta chains. Rows are combined by CDR3 protein, so each entry shows the most common genes and DNA. Present in this sample are more than 30,000 distinct CDR3 sequences, less than 15% of which were seen just once. Clones ranked in the top ten supply about 2.5% of the sample. The sample's time point, from its label and the paper: longitudinal time-point 2. The sequenced sample was PBMCs. These TCRs come from a woman aged 40 to 50 in good health.

This clonotype has ten or more counts. This chain links TRBV20-1 with TRBJ2-7, with 7 bases fitting TRBD2. CDR1 and CDR2 from the germline V gene are DFQATT and SNEGSKA (reference sequence). V dropped 3 bases and J dropped 6; count of bases not matched to a gene: 11. CDR3 length: 14 amino acids. CDR3 DNA: TGCAGTGCTAGTATCATAGCGGGCCCGGGCGAGCAGTACTTC. It codes for CSASIIAGPGEQYF.

This clonotype came up many times. The chain carries TRBV6-5 and TRBJ1-2, with 7 positions matching TRBD1. The CDR3 totals 14 residues. From germline, CDR1 is MNHEY and CDR2 SVGAGI. With V trimmed by 5 bases and J by 5 bases, 8 bases remained unmatched. CDR3 region: CASSLHGTAYGYTF. The CDR3 nucleotides read TGTGCCAGCAGTCTCCACGGGACAGCTTATGGCTACACCTTC.

The table lists this clonotype with many counts. This chain uses TRBV12-3 or TRBV12-4 with TRBJ2-2, with 8 bases that match TRBD1. The CDR3 consists of 14 residues. J lost 4 bases, V lost 5 bases, and 3 bases had no gene match. The CDR3 is CASSRTGGTGELFF. CDR3 DNA sequence: TGTGCCAGCAGTCGTACAGGGGGCACCGGGGAGCTGTTTTTT.

A few counts support this clonotype. The chain employs TRBV5-1 and TRBJ1-5; tentative D call: TRBD1 (5 bases). CDR1 is SGHRS, CDR2 YFSETQ, per germline. This CDR3 has 13 residues. Trimming stripped 3 bases from V and 5 bases from J, with 9 bases between. The CDR3 DNA sequence: TGCGCCAGCAGCTATGACAGCTATCAGCCCCAGCATTTT. It translates to CASSYDSYQPQHF.

This clonotype occurred many times. This chain connects TRBV7-8 to TRBJ1-3, with D unresolved. CDR3 size: 16 residues. The germline V gene has CDR1 SGHVS and CDR2 FQNEAQ. Trimming removed 2 bases at V and 3 bases at J, with 14 bases between. For the CDR3, the DNA is TGTGCCAGCAGCTTAATTAAAGGGATGTTTGGAAACACCATATATTTT. Its protein is CASSLIKGMFGNTIYF.

V is TRBV27 and J is TRBJ2-2; no reliable D call. CDR1 MNHEY and CDR2 SMNVEV come from the germline V gene (reference sequence). This CDR3 is built from 13 residues. Trimming removed 4 bases from V and 9 bases from J, with 12 bases in between. CDR3 DNA: TGTGCCAGCAGTTCGGAAGGGTACCGGGAGCTGTTTTTT. This encodes CASSSEGYRELFF.

This clonotype was detected many times. The chain couples TRBV5-5 to TRBJ2-7; weak D call: TRBD1 (6 bases). V lost 2 bases to trimming and J lost 4 bases, with 16 bases between them. Germline values: CDR1 SGHKS, CDR2 YYEKEE (reference sequence). The CDR3 loop spans 15 amino acids. CDR3 DNA: TGTGCCAGCAGCTTCGGGTGGACAGAGTCGTACGAGCAGTACTTC. This encodes CASSFGWTESYEQYF.

This clonotype appeared many times. The chain joins TRBV12-3 or TRBV12-4 to TRBJ2-1; 9 bases match TRBD2. The CDR3 totals 14 residues. V lost 8 bases and J lost 4; bases outside the gene matches: 6. The CDR3 DNA reads as TGTGCCAGCTATGGCAGCGGGAGGTACAATGAGCAGTTCTTC. Encoded protein: CASYGSGRYNEQFF.

Ten or more counts support this clonotype. The rearrangement uses TRBV7-3 and TRBJ2-1; TRBD2 aligns across 14 bases. J lost 7 bases, V lost 2 bases, and 4 bases had no gene match. This CDR3 comprises 16 residues. Germline CDR1 SGHTA, CDR2 FQGTGA. CDR3 sequence: CASSLEGTSGRNEQFF. CDR3 nucleotides: TGTGCCAGCAGCTTAGAGGGGACTAGCGGGAGAAATGAGCAGTTCTTC.

This clonotype was detected many times. The chain couples TRBV20-1 to TRBJ1-2; D possibly corresponds to TRBD1 (6 bases). CDR1 is DFQATT and CDR2 is SNEGSKA in the germline V gene (reference sequence). The length of the CDR3 is 12 residues. Trimming shortened V by 3 bases and J by 6 bases, and 11 bases separated the two germline ends. The CDR3 loop is CSASRGGDGYTF. The CDR3 coding sequence is TGCAGTGCTAGTCGAGGGGGGGATGGCTACACCTTC.